This T cell receptor beta chain was recorded in a study of vaccination effects on CD4 cells after COVID-19 (dated by TCRdb to 2022 to 2024). Looking at the study overall: Two doses of either the BNT162b2 or the mRNA-1273 mRNA SARS-CoV-2 vaccine were administered to participants. A total of some eleven COVID-19 convalescent patients and several SARS-CoV-2-naive healthy vaccine recipients were included in the full study. In the study, cultures from other donors were sequenced using the Oncomine TCR Beta short-read assay on an Illumina iSeq 100. SARS-CoV-2 spike-specific CD4+ TCR repertoires from before and after mRNA vaccination were compared in COVID-19 convalescent patients and in infection-naive vaccine recipients.

The library was built by means of the immunoSEQ multiplex PCR assay. DNA from the CD4+ T cells that had been cultured and isolated underwent TCR beta CDR3 sequencing. In the source study's methods: The analysis removed non-productive TCR sequences, trimmed reads to the CDR3 region, and retained only CDR3s that were 7 or more amino acids long. The MANAFEST web app was used to identify antigen-specific clonotypes by comparing expansion in peptide wells with expansion in reference cultures. For clones to be considered positive, expansion at FDR<0.05 versus reference and all other wells, an odds ratio above 5, and a frequency above 0.1% in two replicate wells were required. Clonotypes significantly expanded in SARS-CoV-2 spike wells and in at least one common cold coronavirus spike condition were defined as cross-reactive. CDR3 similarity was assessed by Levenshtein distance using the stringdist R package, and unrooted trees were constructed with ape in R 3.6.1. Sourced from immuneACCESS, this table was stored by TCRdb with only in-frame sequences that have V and J called. A share of the clones is absent; for the studies checked, an unresolved V gene accounts for under half, and the remainder has no known explanation. V and J calls and clone size are as listed in that table; D and trimming were resolved from the DNA. In this sample the table shows fewer than 55,000 clones, 79% of which occur a single time. Over 5% of the sample comes from the top ten.

A word on this clone: Its antigen remains undetermined. No base quality values were provided; no much bigger clone lies one nucleotide off.

The CDR3, cysteine through phenylalanine, is 13 amino acids long. The only DNA kept is the CDR3, 39 bases in frame from the first base. Trimming removed 6 bases from V and 2 bases from J, leaving 10 bases between the germline ends. Study-level results and caveats: Marked clonal contraction was observed in both infection-induced and vaccine-induced clones at late post-vaccination timepoints, consistent with waning T cell responses. The study was limited by a small number of convalescent patients, and early post-infection timepoints were lacking. Among healthy vaccine recipients, nearly all vaccine-induced clones were SARS-CoV-2 mono-reactive, and just 1 of 255 was cross-reactive with common cold coronaviruses.

In the ViraFEST assay, PBMC were stimulated with viral peptide pools, and TCR sequencing was then used to find antigen-specific CD4+ T cell clonotypes based on their expansion. After around ten days of culture, CD4+ T cells were isolated with the EasySep CD4+ T cell isolation kit. Healthy vaccine recipients had no prior SARS-CoV-2 infection, confirmed by negative nucleocapsid antibodies before and after vaccination. About 2.1 million PBMC per well were cultured with 10 ug/ml peptides in IMDM containing 5% human AB serum, roughly 9.5 IU/ml IL-2 and gentamicin. Half of the culture medium was replaced with fresh IL-2-containing medium on days 3 and 7. Unless otherwise noted, each peptide stimulation condition was cultured in triplicate wells. PBMC were separated from whole blood using Ficoll-Paque Plus gradient centrifugation and were then either cryopreserved at -140C or used fresh. The overlapping peptide pools covered the spike proteins of SARS-CoV-2 and of the common cold coronaviruses HCoV-NL63, HCoV-OC43 and HCoV-229E. The QIAamp micro DNA kit was used to extract genomic DNA from the cultured CD4+ T cells.

The rearranged segments are TRBV12-3 or TRBV12-4 and TRBJ1-1; confidence is insufficient to name the D gene. The clonotype was recovered from a human donor who received a COVID-19 vaccine. The sequencing here drew on CD4+ T cells from PBMCs cultured with HCoV-OC43 spike peptides, taken before COVID-19 vaccination. Explained via the paper, the cell subset or site label denotes: HCoV-OC43 spike overlapping peptide pool stimulation. For the CDR3, the sequence is CASRERLNTEAFF. The DNA sequence is TGTGCCAGCAGGGAGCGGCTTAACACTGAAGCTTTCTTT.